This TCR beta chain emerged from a study of beta chain features in type 1 diabetes. Study background: Sorted cells, roughly 100,000,000 in number, were examined across all samples. General study points: The study found moderately but significantly shorter TCRB CDR3s in all four CD4+ subsets of Type 1 diabetes patients.

Comments on this clone: Antigen: not known.

Every bit of the isolated RNA underwent reverse transcription, so sequencing read expressed TCRB transcripts. TCRdb keeps only in-frame clones here, not all; method: immunoSEQ multiplex PCR. Among approximately 150,000 clones listed, 10% to 15% were seen once. In germline, CDR1 is GTSNPN, CDR2 SVGIG (reference sequence). The CDR3 totals 12 residues. The ends were cut back, 4 bases at V and 0 bases at J, with 6 bases in the middle. The source material was central memory CD4+ T cells from blood. The V gene is TRBV30, the J gene TRBJ1-1, with D unresolved. The sequence derives from a man aged 18 to 30 with type 1 diabetes. The CDR3 DNA follows: TGTGCCTGGAAAGGTATGAACACTGAAGCTTTCTTT. It is translated as CAWKGMNTEAFF.